These 3 T cell receptor beta chains came from one sample sequenced in a study of blood T cells in healthy people across ages. Primed by a sample-barcoded 5' primer and a J-beta primer mix, a second PCR proceeded for roughly 6 to 12 cycles. TCRdb itself ran the 5' RACE reads through MiXCR, one entry per CDR3 protein. This sample yields approximately 800,000 distinct CDR3 sequences, of which 50% to 65% are seen a single time; under 50% belongs to the top ten. The sample was blood. All receptors derive from a man older than 75 in good health.

This chain joins TRBV20-1 and TRBJ2-7; TRBD2 might be the D (6 bases). The germline gives CDR1 DFQATT, CDR2 SNEGSKA (reference sequence). This CDR3 is 13 amino acids long. Between the trimmed V and J ends, which lost 3 bases and 4 bases, there was a span of 13 bases. The CDR3 nucleotides are TGCAGTGCTAGCCCCGGGGCGGGATACGAGCAGTACTTC. Protein sequence: CSASPGAGYEQYF.

The genes are TRBV29-1 and TRBJ1-1, with TRBD1 matching 8 bases. The germline CDR1 and CDR2 sequences are SQVTM and ANQGSEA. With 5 bases clipped from V and 3 bases from J, the junction kept 11 bases outside the gene matches. The CDR3 totals 15 residues. DNA of the CDR3: TGCAGCGTTCAGGACAGGGTTTATAAGGACACTGAAGCTTTCTTT. Residues: CSVQDRVYKDTEAFF.

This clonotype was seen a single time. The V call is TRBV28, the J call TRBJ1-2; D may be TRBD1 (5 bases). The V and J ends lost 3 bases and 5 bases respectively, with 19 bases between them. CDR1 and CDR2 from the germline V gene are MDHEN and SYDVKM. This CDR3 contains 16 residues. This chain's CDR3 is CASSLRLSGGAYGYTF. The CDR3 coding sequence is TGTGCCAGCAGTTTGCGTTTGTCGGGTGGGGCATATGGCTACACCTTC.